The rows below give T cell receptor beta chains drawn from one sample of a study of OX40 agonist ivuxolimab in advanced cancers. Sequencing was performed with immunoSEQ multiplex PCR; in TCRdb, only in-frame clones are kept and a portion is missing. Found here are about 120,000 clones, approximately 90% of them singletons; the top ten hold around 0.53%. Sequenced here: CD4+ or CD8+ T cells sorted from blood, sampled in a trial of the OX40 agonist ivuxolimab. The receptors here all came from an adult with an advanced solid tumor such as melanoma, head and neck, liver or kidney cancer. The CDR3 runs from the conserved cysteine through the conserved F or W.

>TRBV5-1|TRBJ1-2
CASSLEVALYGYTF
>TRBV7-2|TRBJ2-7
CASSLFGGLTYEQYF
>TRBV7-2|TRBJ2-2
CASSFLRRPPELFF
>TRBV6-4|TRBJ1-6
CASKRDRGGVSPLHF
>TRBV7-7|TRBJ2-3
CASSLGGFGTDTQYF
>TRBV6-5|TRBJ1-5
CASTPLSRQPQHF
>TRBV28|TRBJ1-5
CASSFPQPNQPQHF
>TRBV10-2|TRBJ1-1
CASSEQPMNTEAFF
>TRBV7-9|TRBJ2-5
CASSQQGAIETQYF
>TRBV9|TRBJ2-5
CASSVGGQGVAETQYF
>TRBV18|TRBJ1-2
CASSPGGIKGYGYTF
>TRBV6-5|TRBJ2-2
CASSYKGWRGELFF
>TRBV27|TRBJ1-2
CASRRGRNYGYTF
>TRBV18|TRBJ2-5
CASFGGGPRETQYF
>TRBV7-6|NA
CASSATGTGRYEQYF
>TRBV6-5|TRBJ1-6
CASSYSRVGNSPLHF
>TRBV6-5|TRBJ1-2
CASSFYRTAPYGYTF
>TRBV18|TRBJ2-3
CASSPKGGGISDTQYF
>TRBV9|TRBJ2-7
CASSVEAGGSYEQYF
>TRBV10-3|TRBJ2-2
CAISESKLLGTGELFF
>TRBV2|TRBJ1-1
CASSDRGNTEAFF
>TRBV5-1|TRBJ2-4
CASSSDDYRQYF
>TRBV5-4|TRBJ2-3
CASSLGGTGGVSDTQYF
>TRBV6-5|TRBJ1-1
CASIGYGPEAFF
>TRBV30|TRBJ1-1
CAWERGVRTEAFF
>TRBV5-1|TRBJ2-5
CASSSGVAGSNWGETQYF
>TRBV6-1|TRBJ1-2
CASKTGQGYGYTF
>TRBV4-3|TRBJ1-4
CASSQDRGHGEKLFF
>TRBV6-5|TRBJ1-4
CASTARTVRVEKLFF
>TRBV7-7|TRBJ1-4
CASSPLNEKLFF
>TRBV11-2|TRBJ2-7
CASSRGTSYEQYF
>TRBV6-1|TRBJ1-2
CASSEVAREADGYTF
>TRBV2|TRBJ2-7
CASRLAGGTYEQYF
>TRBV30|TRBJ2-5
CAADLTGSETQYF
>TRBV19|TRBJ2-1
CASIRTTKPDEQFF
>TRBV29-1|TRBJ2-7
CSVEQGASREQYF
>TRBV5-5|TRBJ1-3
CASSLDRLAGNTIYF
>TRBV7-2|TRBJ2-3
CASSLGRGQGGSADTQYF
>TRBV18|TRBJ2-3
CASSHYRGDTQYF
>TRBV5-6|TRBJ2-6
CASSLKWGTSSGANVLTF
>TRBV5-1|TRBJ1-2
CASSLFGASNGYTF
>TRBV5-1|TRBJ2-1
CASSLGQGYNEQFF
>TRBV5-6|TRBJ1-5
CASSLGQSNQPQHF